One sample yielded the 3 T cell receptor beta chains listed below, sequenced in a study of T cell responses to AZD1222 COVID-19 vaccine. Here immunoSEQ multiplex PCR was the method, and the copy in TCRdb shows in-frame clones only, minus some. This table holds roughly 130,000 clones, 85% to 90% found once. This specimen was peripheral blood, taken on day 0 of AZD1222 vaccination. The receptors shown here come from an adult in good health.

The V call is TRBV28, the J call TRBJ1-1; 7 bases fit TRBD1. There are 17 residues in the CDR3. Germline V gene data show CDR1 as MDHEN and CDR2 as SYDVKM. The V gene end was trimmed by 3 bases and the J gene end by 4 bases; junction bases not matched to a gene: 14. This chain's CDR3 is CASSFFLFLGQFTEAFF. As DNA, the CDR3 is TGTGCCAGCAGTTTTTTCCTATTTCTGGGACAGTTCACTGAAGCTTTCTTT.

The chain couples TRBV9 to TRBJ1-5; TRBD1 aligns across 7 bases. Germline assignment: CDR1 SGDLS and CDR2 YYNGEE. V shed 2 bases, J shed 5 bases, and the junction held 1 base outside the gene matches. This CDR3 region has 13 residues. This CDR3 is CASSVDRDQPQHF. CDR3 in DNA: TGTGCCAGCAGCGTCGACAGGGATCAGCCCCAGCATTTT.

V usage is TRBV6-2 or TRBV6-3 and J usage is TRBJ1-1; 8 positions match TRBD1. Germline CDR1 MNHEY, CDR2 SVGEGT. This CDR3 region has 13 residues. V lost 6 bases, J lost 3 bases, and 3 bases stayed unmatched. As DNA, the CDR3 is TGTGCCAGCAGCCTACAGGGGGACACTGAAGCTTTCTTT. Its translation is CASSLQGDTEAFF.